The 23 T cell receptor beta chains in this list originate from one sample, sequenced in a study of T cell repertoires in cytomegalovirus infection. No antigens are known for them. Each CDR3 protein gets one entry after TCRdb re-called the reads with MiXCR. This table holds approximately 150,000 distinct CDR3 sequences, about a fifth found once. The specimen comprised CD8+ T cells from cultured PBMCs, sampled from culture after CMV antigen stimulation. The origin of the receptors is a human donor in good health (CMV status not recorded). Some clones in this sample may be carry-over from other donors' samples.

The chain employs TRBV6-2 or TRBV6-3 and TRBJ1-2; no firm D call. Germline V gene sequence: CDR1 MNHEY, CDR2 SVGEGT. The CDR3 runs 12 residues. The V gene lost 2 bases and the J gene lost 6 bases, with 7 bases spanning the gap. DNA of the CDR3: TGTGCCAGCAGTTACGGGGTTAATGGCTACACCTTC. This codes for CASSYGVNGYTF.

This clonotype came up a few times. The chain couples TRBV4-3 to TRBJ2-1; 10 bases line up with TRBD2. J was trimmed by 7 bases and V by 0 bases; bases with no gene match: 9. Germline V gene sequence: CDR1 LGHNA, CDR2 YSLEER. CDR3 length equals 17 residues. The CDR3 DNA follows: TGCGCCAGCAGCCAAGAACCACTAGCGGGATCTCTGAATGAGCAGTTCTTC. Translation gives CASSQEPLAGSLNEQFF.

The chain joins TRBV12-3 or TRBV12-4 to TRBJ2-3; 7 bases fit TRBD2. V gave up 6 bases and J gave up 4 bases; unmatched junction bases: 10. The CDR3 runs 15 residues. This CDR3 is CASSRTERGADTQYF. The CDR3 DNA reads TGTGCCAGCAGCCGGACTGAGCGGGGAGCAGATACGCAGTATTTT.

This clonotype was recorded a few times. This chain joins TRBV7-2 and TRBJ2-2; D ambiguous. Per the germline V gene, CDR1 is SGHTA and CDR2 is FQGNSA. Trimming shortened V by 2 bases and J by 3 bases, and 7 bases separated the two germline ends. This CDR3 contains 14 residues. CDR3 in DNA: TGTGCCAGCAGCTTAAGGTTCGACACCGGGGAGCTGTTTTTT. Its translation: CASSLRFDTGELFF.

This clonotype came up a few times. This chain connects TRBV7-8 to TRBJ2-7; TRBD2 might be the D (5 bases). Germline CDR1 reads SGHVS; CDR2 reads FQNEAQ. Between the trimmed V and J ends, which lost 5 bases and 1 base, there was a span of 12 bases. This CDR3 comprises 14 residues. CDR3 residues: CASSHLDFSYEQYF. The CDR3 coding sequence is TGTGCCAGCAGCCATTTGGACTTTTCCTACGAGCAGTACTTC.

This clonotype came up a few times. J is TRBJ1-2 and V is TRBV12-3 or TRBV12-4; D may be TRBD1 (6 bases). The CDR3 is 13 amino acids. The V end was cut by 7 bases, the J end by 8 bases, with 17 bases between. Here the CDR3 DNA reads TGTGCCAGCAACCCCGGGACACATGAGGGCTACACCTTC. This gives the protein CASNPGTHEGYTF.

V is TRBV28 and J is TRBJ2-1, with a tentative D call TRBD1 (5 bases). Per germline, CDR1 MDHEN and CDR2 SYDVKM. V was clipped by 7 bases and J by 0 bases, with 10 bases between them. This CDR3 comprises 14 residues. The CDR3 spells CASNRQSSYNEQFF. The CDR3 DNA reads TGTGCCAGCAACCGACAGAGCTCCTACAATGAGCAGTTCTTC.

Only a few counts were recorded for this clonotype. The V call is TRBV12-5, the J call TRBJ2-1; a possible D gene is TRBD2 (5 bases). Germline CDR1 and CDR2: LGHNT and FRNRAP. The CDR3 totals 16 residues. Trimming shortened V by 3 bases and J by 0 bases, and 12 bases separated the two germline ends. CDR3 amino acids: CASGFERMSSYNEQFF. In nucleotides, the CDR3 is TGTGCTAGTGGTTTTGAGCGGATGAGCTCCTACAATGAGCAGTTCTTC.

The V and J genes are TRBV9 and TRBJ1-2; no clear D gene. Between the trimmed V and J ends, which lost 3 bases and 2 bases, there was a span of 17 bases. Germline lookup yields CDR1 SGDLS and CDR2 YYNGEE. This CDR3 contains 16 residues. As DNA, the CDR3 is TGTGCCAGCAGCGGCATTGGCCCCGAAGCCAACTATGGCTACACCTTC. Its protein is CASSGIGPEANYGYTF.

J is TRBJ1-2 and V is TRBV7-2, with D unresolved. Germline V gene sequence: CDR1 SGHTA, CDR2 FQGNSA. Trimming removed 2 bases at V and 2 bases at J, with 18 bases between. The CDR3 is 17 amino acids. Here the CDR3 reads CASSLNRAANMNYGYTF. CDR3 DNA sequence: TGTGCCAGCAGCTTAAACCGGGCCGCCAATATGAACTATGGCTACACCTTC.

The chain links TRBV6-2 or TRBV6-3 to TRBJ1-5; D gene uncertain. This CDR3 is 15 amino acids long. Germline V gives CDR1 MNHEY, CDR2 SVGEGT. The V end was cut by 2 bases, the J end by 5 bases, with 13 bases between. CDR3 bases: TGTGCCAGCAGTTACCCGGGTCCCTCCCATCAGCCCCAGCATTTT. It specifies CASSYPGPSHQPQHF.

This clonotype was observed at least ten times. This chain joins TRBV12-3 or TRBV12-4 and TRBJ2-2, with D possibly being TRBD1 or TRBD2 (5 bases each). Trimming shortened V by 5 bases and J by 0 bases, and 10 bases separated the two germline ends. The CDR3 length is 15 residues. This CDR3 is CASSLGTANTGELFF. The CDR3 nucleotides are TGTGCCAGCAGTCTGGGGACCGCGAACACCGGGGAGCTGTTTTTT.

J is TRBJ1-1 and V is TRBV7-6; D gene ambiguous. The length of the CDR3 is 13 residues. Trimming removed 6 bases from V and 4 bases from J, with 12 bases in between. In germline, CDR1 is SGHVS, CDR2 FNYEAQ. The CDR3 DNA is TGTGCCAGCAGTTACGGGGTATCCACTGAAGCTTTCTTT. It yields the protein CASSYGVSTEAFF.

V and J are TRBV6-6 and TRBJ1-3, with D maybe TRBD1 (5 bases). CDR3 length: 14 residues. V was trimmed by 6 bases and J by 1 base, leaving 10 bases between them. Germline lookup yields CDR1 MNHNY and CDR2 SVGAGI (reference sequence). The CDR3 reads CASSLQASGNTIYF. The CDR3 nucleotides read TGTGCCAGCAGCCTACAGGCTTCTGGAAACACCATATATTTT.

This clonotype was seen only a few times. CDR3: CASFTRGKTGELFF. CDR3 nucleotide sequence: TGTGCCAGCTTTACCCGGGGAAAGACCGGGGAGCTGTTTTTT. The rearrangement uses TRBV12-3 or TRBV12-4 and TRBJ2-2; D is perhaps TRBD2 (5 bases). V was cut by 8 bases and J by 5 bases, with 15 bases left in between. The CDR3 loop spans 14 amino acids.

This sequence joins TRBV7-6 and TRBJ1-3; D ambiguous. Germline CDR1 reads SGHVS; CDR2 reads FNYEAQ. V gave up 1 base and J gave up 1 base, with 11 bases separating them. The CDR3 sequence is 16 residues long. The CDR3 protein is CASSLVLEFSGNTIYF. The CDR3, as DNA: TGTGCCAGCAGCTTAGTGTTGGAGTTTTCTGGAAACACCATATATTTT.

This chain uses TRBV10-3 with TRBJ2-7, with a weak D call TRBD2 (6 bases). Germline values: CDR1 ENHRY, CDR2 SYGVKD. The CDR3 loop spans 15 amino acids. Trimming removed 0 bases from V and 1 base from J, with 10 bases in between. The CDR3 region is CAISESGTGSYEQYF. For the CDR3, the DNA is TGTGCCATCAGTGAGTCCGGGACTGGATCCTACGAGCAGTACTTC.

This clonotype was observed a few times. This sequence joins TRBV12-3 or TRBV12-4 and TRBJ2-1, with 7 bases aligning to TRBD1. This CDR3 is 13 amino acids long. V lost 5 bases, J lost 6 bases, and 4 bases stayed unmatched. The CDR3 protein is CASSRDSSNEQFF. CDR3 nucleotide sequence: TGTGCCAGCAGTCGGGACAGCTCCAATGAGCAGTTCTTC.

The V call is TRBV7-8, the J call TRBJ2-1; D might be TRBD1 (6 bases). Per the germline V gene, CDR1 is SGHVS and CDR2 is FQNEAQ. Trimming shortened V by 5 bases and J by 4 bases, and 12 bases separated the two germline ends. The CDR3 spans 14 residues. CDR3 nucleotides: TGTGCCAGCAGCGGCCGGGACACTTACAATGAGCAGTTCTTC. It codes for CASSGRDTYNEQFF.

V gene TRBV12-3 or TRBV12-4 combines with J gene TRBJ1-3, with D unresolved. V gave up 7 bases and J gave up 0 bases, with 10 bases separating them. This CDR3 comprises 14 residues. CDR3 in DNA: TGTGCCAGCACCTTCCACCCCTCTGGAAACACCATATATTTT. Encoded protein: CASTFHPSGNTIYF.

DNA of the CDR3: TGCGCCAGCAGCCAAGATCGATCCAGGTATGAGGAGACCCAGTACTTC. Protein: CASSQDRSRYEETQYF. J is TRBJ2-5 and V is TRBV4-1; D remains ambiguous. The germline gives CDR1 MGHRA, CDR2 YSYEKL. The V end was cut by 0 bases, the J end by 5 bases, with 16 bases between. The CDR3 runs to 16 residues.

This clonotype was seen at least ten times. The rearrangement uses TRBV6-5 and TRBJ1-4; perhaps TRBD1 as D (5 bases). This CDR3 spans 14 amino acids. Germline values: CDR1 MNHEY, CDR2 SVGAGI. V shed 2 bases and J shed 8 bases, with 12 bases lying between them. CDR3 in DNA: TGTGCCAGCAGTTACGAAGGGTCAGGGGAAAAACTGTTTTTT. Protein: CASSYEGSGEKLFF.

The rearrangement joins TRBV4-1 to TRBJ2-2; D call uncertain. Germline V lookup: CDR1 MGHRA, CDR2 YSYEKL. The CDR3 length is 13 residues. Trimming removed 5 bases at V and 9 bases at J, with 13 bases between. CDR3 loop: CASSSHLARELFF. The CDR3 bases are TGCGCCAGCAGCTCCCACCTCGCCCGGGAGCTGTTTTTT.